This entry describes one T cell receptor beta chain. Its antigen is unidentified. The data are from a study of cytomegalovirus exposure and HLA in healthy donors. General study findings and limits: Researchers reported from a later analysis that most CMV-associated TCR beta chains appeared HLA-restricted.

60 Vbeta and 13 Jbeta primers were used in PCR. Profiling relied on immunoSEQ multiplex PCR, and the TCRdb table lists in-frame clones only, not all of them. Among roughly 190,000 clones, roughly 84% were seen once, and the ten largest hold around 3%. V trimming: 6 bases; J trimming: 2 bases; junction bases outside the gene matches: 1. The CDR3 runs 11 residues. Germline assignment: CDR1 DFQATT and CDR2 SNEGSKA (reference sequence). The TCR comes from a woman aged 45-59 years in good health and CMV-seropositive. The genes are TRBV20-1 and TRBJ2-7; 7 nucleotides agree with TRBD2. The sample comprised PBMCs. CDR3 sequence: CSAGTTYEQYF. The CDR3 DNA reads as TGCAGTGCCGGGACTACCTACGAGCAGTACTTC.